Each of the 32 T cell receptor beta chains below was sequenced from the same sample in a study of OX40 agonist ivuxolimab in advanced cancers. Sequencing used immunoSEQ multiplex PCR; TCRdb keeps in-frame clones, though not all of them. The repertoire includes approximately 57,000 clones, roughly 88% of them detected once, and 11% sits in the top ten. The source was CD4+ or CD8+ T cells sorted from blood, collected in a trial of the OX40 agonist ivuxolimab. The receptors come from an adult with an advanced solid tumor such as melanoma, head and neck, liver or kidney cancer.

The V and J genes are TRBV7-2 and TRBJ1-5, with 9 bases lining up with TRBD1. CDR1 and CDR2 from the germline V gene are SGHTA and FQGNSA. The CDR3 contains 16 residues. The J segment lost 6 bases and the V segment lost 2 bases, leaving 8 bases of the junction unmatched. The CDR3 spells CASSLMYGTGTQPQHF. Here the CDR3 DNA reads TGTGCCAGCAGCTTAATGTATGGGACAGGGACTCAGCCCCAGCATTTT.

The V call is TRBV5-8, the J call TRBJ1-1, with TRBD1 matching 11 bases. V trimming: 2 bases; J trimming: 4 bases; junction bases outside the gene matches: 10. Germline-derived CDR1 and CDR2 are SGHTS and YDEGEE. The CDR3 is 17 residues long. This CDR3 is CASSLVPGQGVGTEAFF. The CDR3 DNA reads TGTGCCAGCAGCTTAGTCCCGGGACAGGGGGTGGGCACTGAAGCTTTCTTT.

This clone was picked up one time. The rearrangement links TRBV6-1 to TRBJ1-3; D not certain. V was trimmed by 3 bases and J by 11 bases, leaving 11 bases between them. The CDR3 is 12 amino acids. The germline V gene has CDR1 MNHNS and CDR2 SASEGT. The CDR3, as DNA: TGTGCCAGCAGTGATCCTCCGAGCGCCATATATTTT. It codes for CASSDPPSAIYF.

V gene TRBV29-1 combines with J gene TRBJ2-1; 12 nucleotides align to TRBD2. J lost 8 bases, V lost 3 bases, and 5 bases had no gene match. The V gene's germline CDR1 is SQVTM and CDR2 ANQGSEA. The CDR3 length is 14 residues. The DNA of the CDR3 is TGCAGCGTTGACCGGACTAGCGGGGTCTATGAGCAGTTCTTC. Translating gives CSVDRTSGVYEQFF.

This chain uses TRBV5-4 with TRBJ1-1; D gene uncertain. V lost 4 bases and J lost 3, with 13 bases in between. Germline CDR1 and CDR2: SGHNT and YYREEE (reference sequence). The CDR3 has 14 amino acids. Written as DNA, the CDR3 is TGTGCCAGCAGCCGGCTGGAGGGTGACACTGAAGCTTTCTTT. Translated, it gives CASSRLEGDTEAFF.

The CDR3: CASSFLDRSIENIQYF. CDR3 sequence (DNA): TGTGCCAGCAGTTTTTTAGACAGGTCAATCGAAAACATTCAGTACTTC. The rearrangement links TRBV28 to TRBJ2-4; D may be TRBD1 (6 bases). Germline V lookup: CDR1 MDHEN, CDR2 SYDVKM. With 3 bases removed from V and 5 bases from J, the gap between germline ends came to 17 bases. The length of the CDR3 is 16 residues. The complete variable domain, with remaining parts taken from reference TRBV28 and TRBJ2-4, reads DVKVTQSSRYLVKRTGEKVFLECVQDMDHENMFWYRQDPGLGLRLIYFSYDVKMKEKGDIPEGYSVSREKKERFSLILESASTNQTSMYLCASSFLDRSIENIQYFGAGTRLSVL.

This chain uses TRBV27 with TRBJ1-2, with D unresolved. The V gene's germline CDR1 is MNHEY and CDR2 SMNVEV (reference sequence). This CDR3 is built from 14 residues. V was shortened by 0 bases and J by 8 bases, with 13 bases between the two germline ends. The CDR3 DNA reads TGTGCCAGCAGTTTATCTGCTTTGGGGATGGGCTACACCTTC. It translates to CASSLSALGMGYTF.

The CDR3 DNA follows: TGTGCCAGCGCCTTTGGGGGTGAGCAGTTCTTC. This sequence encodes CASAFGGEQFF. The chain carries TRBV6-1 and TRBJ2-1; D possibly matches TRBD1 or TRBD2 (5 bases each). Trimming pared 8 bases from V and 9 bases from J, leaving 11 bases between. CDR3 length: 11 amino acids. Per the germline V gene, CDR1 is MNHNS and CDR2 is SASEGT.

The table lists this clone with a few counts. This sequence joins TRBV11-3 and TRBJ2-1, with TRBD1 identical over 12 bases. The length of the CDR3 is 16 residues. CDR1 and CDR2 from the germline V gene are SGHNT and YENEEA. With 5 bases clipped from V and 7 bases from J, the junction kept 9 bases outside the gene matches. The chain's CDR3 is CASSLGTGGVFNEQFF. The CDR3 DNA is TGTGCCAGCAGCCTCGGGACAGGGGGCGTGTTTAATGAGCAGTTCTTC.

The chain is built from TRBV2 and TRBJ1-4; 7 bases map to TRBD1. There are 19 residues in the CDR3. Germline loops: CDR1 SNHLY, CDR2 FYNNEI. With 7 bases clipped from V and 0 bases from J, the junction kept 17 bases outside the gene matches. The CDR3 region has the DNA TGTGCCAGCAAGAAGAATATTGGAGGGGGCCGCGCAACTAATGAAAAACTGTTTTTT. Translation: CASKKNIGGGRATNEKLFF.

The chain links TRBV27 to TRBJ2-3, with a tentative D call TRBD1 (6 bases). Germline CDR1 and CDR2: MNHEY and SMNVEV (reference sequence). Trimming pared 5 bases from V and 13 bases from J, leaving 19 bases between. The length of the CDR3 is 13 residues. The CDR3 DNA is TGTGCCAGCAGTCCAAACGACAGGAGAGTGAAGTATTTT. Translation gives CASSPNDRRVKYF.

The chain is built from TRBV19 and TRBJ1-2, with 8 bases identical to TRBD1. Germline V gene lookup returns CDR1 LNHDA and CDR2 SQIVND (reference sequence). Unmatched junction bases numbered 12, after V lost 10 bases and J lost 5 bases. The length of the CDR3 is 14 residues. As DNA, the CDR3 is TGTGCCACCACCCCGGAGACAGGGGATTATGGCTACACCTTC. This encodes CATTPETGDYGYTF.

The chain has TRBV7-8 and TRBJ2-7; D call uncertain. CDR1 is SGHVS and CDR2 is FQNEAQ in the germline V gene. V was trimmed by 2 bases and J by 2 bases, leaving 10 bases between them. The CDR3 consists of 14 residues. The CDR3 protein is CASSLKSPTYEQYF. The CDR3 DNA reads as TGTGCCAGCAGCTTAAAGAGCCCTACCTACGAGCAGTACTTC.

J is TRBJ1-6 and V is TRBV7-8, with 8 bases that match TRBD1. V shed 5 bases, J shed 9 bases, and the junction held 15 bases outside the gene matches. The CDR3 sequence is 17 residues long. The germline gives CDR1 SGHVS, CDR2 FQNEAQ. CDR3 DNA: TGTGCCAGCAGCCAAAATTACGGGACAGGCCTGGGTTCACCCCTCCACTTT. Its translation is CASSQNYGTGLGSPLHF.

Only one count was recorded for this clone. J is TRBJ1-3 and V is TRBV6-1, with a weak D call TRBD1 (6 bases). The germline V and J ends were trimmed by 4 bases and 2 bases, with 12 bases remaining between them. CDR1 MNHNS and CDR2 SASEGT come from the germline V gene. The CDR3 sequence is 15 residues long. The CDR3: CASSATEGAGNTIYF. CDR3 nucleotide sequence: TGTGCCAGCAGTGCAACCGAGGGGGCTGGAAACACCATATATTTT.

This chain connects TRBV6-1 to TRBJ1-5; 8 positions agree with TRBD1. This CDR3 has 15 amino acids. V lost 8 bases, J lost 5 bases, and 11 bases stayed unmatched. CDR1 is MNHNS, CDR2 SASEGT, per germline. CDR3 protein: CASEDPGQGDQPQHF. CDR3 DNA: TGTGCCAGCGAAGACCCCGGACAGGGAGATCAGCCCCAGCATTTT.

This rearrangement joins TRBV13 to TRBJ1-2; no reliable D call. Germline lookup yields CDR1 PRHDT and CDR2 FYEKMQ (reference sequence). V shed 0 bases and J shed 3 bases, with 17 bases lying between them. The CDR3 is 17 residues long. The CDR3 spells CASSLGGSTVGDYGYTF. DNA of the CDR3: TGTGCCAGCAGCTTAGGGGGGAGCACAGTGGGAGACTATGGCTACACCTTC.

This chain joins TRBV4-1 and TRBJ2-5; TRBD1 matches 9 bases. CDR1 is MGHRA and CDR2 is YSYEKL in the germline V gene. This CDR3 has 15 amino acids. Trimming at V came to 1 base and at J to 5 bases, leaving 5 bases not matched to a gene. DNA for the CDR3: TGCGCCAGCAGCCAAGTTACAGGGGGCTGGGAGACCCAGTACTTC. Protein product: CASSQVTGGWETQYF.

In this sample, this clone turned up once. The CDR3 is CASSEDRASSYEQYF. The CDR3 bases are TGTGCCAGCAGCGAGGACAGGGCGAGCTCCTACGAGCAGTACTTC. The rearrangement joins TRBV7-6 to TRBJ2-7, with 8 bases lining up with TRBD1. Germline V lookup: CDR1 SGHVS, CDR2 FNYEAQ. This CDR3 has 15 residues. Trimming cost V 5 bases and J 0 bases; bases outside gene matches: 6.

The CDR3 DNA sequence: TGCGCCAGCAGTCAATCTGGGTGGGACAGAAAGCGCAATCAGCCCCAGCATTTT. Residues: CASSQSGWDRKRNQPQHF. This chain links TRBV23-1 with TRBJ1-5; 7 bases are a match to TRBD1. TRBV23-1 is annotated as an ORF whose role is uncertain. This CDR3 has 18 residues. Unmatched junction bases numbered 10, after V lost 0 bases and J lost 2 bases.

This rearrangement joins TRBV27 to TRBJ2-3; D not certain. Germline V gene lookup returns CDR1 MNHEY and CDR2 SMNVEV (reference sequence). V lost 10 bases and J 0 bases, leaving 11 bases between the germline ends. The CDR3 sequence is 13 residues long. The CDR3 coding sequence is TGTGCCACCTCCACAGCTAGCACAGATACGCAGTATTTT. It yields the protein CATSTASTDTQYF.

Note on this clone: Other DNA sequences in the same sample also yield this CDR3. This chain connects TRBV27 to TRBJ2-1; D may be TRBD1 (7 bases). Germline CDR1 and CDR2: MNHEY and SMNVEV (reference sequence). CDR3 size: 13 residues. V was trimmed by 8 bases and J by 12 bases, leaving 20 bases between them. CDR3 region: CASGVGGGVGQFF. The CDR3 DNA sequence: TGTGCCAGCGGTGTAGGGGGCGGGGTTGGGCAGTTCTTC.

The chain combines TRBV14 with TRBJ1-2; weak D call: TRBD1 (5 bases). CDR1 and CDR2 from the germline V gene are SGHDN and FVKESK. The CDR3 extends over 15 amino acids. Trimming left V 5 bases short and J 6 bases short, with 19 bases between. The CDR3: CASSESWDGVNGYTF. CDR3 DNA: TGTGCCAGCAGCGAATCCTGGGACGGCGTTAATGGCTACACCTTC.

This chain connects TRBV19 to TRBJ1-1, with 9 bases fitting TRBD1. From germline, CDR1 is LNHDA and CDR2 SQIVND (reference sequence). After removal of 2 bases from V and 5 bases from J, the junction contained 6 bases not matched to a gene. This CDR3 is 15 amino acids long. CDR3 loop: CASSILRTGETEAFF. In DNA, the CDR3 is TGTGCCAGTAGTATACTCCGGACAGGGGAAACTGAAGCTTTCTTT.

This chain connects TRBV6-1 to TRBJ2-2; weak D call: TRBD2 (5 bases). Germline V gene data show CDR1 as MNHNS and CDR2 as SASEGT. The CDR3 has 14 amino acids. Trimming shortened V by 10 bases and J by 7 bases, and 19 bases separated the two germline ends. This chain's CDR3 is CAISPEAIHGELFF. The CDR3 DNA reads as TGTGCCATCAGCCCGGAGGCAATCCACGGGGAGCTGTTTTTT.

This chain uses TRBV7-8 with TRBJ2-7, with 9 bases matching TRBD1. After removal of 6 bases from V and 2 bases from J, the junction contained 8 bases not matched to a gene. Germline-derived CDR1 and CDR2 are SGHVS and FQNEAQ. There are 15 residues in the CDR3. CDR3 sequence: CASSLEDRGPYEQYV. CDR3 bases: TGTGCCAGCAGTCTCGAGGACAGGGGTCCCTACGAGCAGTACGTC.

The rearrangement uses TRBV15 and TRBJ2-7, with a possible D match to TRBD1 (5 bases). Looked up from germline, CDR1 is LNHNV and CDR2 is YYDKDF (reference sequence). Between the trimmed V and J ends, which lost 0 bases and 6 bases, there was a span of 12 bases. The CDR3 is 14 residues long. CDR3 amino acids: CATSRDLEGVEQYV. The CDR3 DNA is TGTGCCACCAGCAGAGATCTGGAAGGGGTCGAGCAGTACGTC.

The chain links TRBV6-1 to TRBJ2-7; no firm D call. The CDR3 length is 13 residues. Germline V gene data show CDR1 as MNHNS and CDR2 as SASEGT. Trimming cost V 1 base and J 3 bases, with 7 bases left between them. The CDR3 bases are TGTGCCAGCAGTGAAGTCAGATTCTACGAGCAGTACGTC. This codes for CASSEVRFYEQYV.

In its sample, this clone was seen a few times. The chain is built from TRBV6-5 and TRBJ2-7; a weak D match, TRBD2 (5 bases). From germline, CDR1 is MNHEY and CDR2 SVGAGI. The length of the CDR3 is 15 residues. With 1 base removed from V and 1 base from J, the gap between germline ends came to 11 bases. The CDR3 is CASSYFEGGSYEQYF. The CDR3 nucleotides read TGTGCCAGCAGTTACTTTGAGGGCGGTTCCTACGAGCAGTACTTC.

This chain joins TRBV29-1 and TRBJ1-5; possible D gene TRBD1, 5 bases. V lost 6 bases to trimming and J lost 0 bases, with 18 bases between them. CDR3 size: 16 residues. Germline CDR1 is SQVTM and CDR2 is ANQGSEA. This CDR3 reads CSVGLGTDYSNQPQHF. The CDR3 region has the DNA TGCAGCGTGGGCCTCGGGACCGATTATAGCAATCAGCCCCAGCATTTT.

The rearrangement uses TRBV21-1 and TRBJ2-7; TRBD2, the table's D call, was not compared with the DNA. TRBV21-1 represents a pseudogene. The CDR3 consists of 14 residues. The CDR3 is CASGEGILTNEQYV. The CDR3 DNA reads TGTGCCAGCGGGGAGGGTATACTCACGAACGAGCAGTACGTC.

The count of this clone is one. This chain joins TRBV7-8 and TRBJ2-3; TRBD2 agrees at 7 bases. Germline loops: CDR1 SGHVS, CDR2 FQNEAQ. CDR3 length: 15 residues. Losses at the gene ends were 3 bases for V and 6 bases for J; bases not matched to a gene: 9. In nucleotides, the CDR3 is TGTGCCAGCAGCTTTTCGGGAGGTCGTATGGATACGCAGTATTTT. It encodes CASSFSGGRMDTQYF.